This TCR beta chain was obtained from a study of blood T cell repertoires in COVID-19. Background on the study: Samples of COVID-19 (acute and convalescent) were obtained from the United States, Italy and Spain. Sources were T cells, B-cell-depleted T cells, or PBMCs; the material itself was cDNA or gDNA.

Original methodology: Counts of nucleated cells, estimated from reference gene primer amplification, were obtained. Libraries were prepared by immunoSEQ multiplex PCR; TCRdb keeps only in-frame clonotypes and omits some of them. The DNA was the basis for D and trimming; V, J and clone size are from that table. Of 150,000 to 200,000 clones in the sample, around 83% were seen once. The V gene's germline CDR1 is MNHEY and CDR2 SVGAGI. V lost 0 bases, J lost 3 bases, and 12 bases lay in between. The CDR3 totals 16 residues. What was sequenced was peripheral blood. This receptor was identified in a man aged 18 to 35 with acute or convalescent COVID-19. The genes are TRBV6-5 and TRBJ1-3; TRBD1 is a possible D gene (5 bases). As DNA, the CDR3 is TGTGCCAGCAGTTACTCGCTAACGACAGTTGGAAACACCATATATTTT. Its protein product is CASSYSLTTVGNTIYF.